This T cell receptor beta chain was retrieved from a study of cytomegalovirus exposure and HLA in healthy donors. PCR primers comprised 60 Vbeta and 13 Jbeta primers. Using immunoSEQ multiplex PCR, the repertoire was profiled, and TCRdb retains in-frame clones only, with some absent. The sample's table shows roughly 80,000 clones. Germline CDR1 and CDR2: SGHRS and YFSETQ. The CDR3 sequence is 13 residues long. J lost 4 bases, V lost 3 bases, and 3 bases had no gene match. This receptor was obtained from a girl aged 5-17 years in good health and CMV-seropositive. The sequencing input was PBMCs. This chain links TRBV5-1 with TRBJ2-5; TRBD1 aligns across 7 bases. CDR3 sequence (DNA): TGCGCCAGCAGCTCGTGGGACAGAGAGACCCAGTACTTC. Translating gives CASSSWDRETQYF.